This entry features one T cell receptor beta chain sequence. This sample was included in a study of blood T cell repertoires in COVID-19. Overall study context: Sites in the United States, Italy and Spain provided acute and convalescent COVID-19 samples. From T cells, B-cell-depleted T cells, or PBMCs came the material, which was cDNA or gDNA.

Per the original methods: The assay estimated nucleated cells by amplifying reference gene primers. Sequencing used immunoSEQ multiplex PCR; TCRdb keeps in-frame clones, though not all of them. V and J calls and clone size are given by that table; D and trimming were obtained from the DNA. The repertoire holds 80,000 to 100,000 clones, with about 90% as singletons. Germline V gives CDR1 MNHEY, CDR2 SVGAGI. With 2 bases removed from V and 2 bases from J, the gap between germline ends came to 10 bases. This CDR3 has 14 amino acids. The receptor was derived from a human donor with active COVID-19. The donor label of this sample is uncertain. The chain couples TRBV6-5 to TRBJ2-7; a weak D match, TRBD2 (6 bases). The specimen sequenced was peripheral blood. The CDR3 DNA follows: TGTGCCAGCAGTTACGGGGGGACCCCCTACGAGCAGTACTTC. Translating gives CASSYGGTPYEQYF.